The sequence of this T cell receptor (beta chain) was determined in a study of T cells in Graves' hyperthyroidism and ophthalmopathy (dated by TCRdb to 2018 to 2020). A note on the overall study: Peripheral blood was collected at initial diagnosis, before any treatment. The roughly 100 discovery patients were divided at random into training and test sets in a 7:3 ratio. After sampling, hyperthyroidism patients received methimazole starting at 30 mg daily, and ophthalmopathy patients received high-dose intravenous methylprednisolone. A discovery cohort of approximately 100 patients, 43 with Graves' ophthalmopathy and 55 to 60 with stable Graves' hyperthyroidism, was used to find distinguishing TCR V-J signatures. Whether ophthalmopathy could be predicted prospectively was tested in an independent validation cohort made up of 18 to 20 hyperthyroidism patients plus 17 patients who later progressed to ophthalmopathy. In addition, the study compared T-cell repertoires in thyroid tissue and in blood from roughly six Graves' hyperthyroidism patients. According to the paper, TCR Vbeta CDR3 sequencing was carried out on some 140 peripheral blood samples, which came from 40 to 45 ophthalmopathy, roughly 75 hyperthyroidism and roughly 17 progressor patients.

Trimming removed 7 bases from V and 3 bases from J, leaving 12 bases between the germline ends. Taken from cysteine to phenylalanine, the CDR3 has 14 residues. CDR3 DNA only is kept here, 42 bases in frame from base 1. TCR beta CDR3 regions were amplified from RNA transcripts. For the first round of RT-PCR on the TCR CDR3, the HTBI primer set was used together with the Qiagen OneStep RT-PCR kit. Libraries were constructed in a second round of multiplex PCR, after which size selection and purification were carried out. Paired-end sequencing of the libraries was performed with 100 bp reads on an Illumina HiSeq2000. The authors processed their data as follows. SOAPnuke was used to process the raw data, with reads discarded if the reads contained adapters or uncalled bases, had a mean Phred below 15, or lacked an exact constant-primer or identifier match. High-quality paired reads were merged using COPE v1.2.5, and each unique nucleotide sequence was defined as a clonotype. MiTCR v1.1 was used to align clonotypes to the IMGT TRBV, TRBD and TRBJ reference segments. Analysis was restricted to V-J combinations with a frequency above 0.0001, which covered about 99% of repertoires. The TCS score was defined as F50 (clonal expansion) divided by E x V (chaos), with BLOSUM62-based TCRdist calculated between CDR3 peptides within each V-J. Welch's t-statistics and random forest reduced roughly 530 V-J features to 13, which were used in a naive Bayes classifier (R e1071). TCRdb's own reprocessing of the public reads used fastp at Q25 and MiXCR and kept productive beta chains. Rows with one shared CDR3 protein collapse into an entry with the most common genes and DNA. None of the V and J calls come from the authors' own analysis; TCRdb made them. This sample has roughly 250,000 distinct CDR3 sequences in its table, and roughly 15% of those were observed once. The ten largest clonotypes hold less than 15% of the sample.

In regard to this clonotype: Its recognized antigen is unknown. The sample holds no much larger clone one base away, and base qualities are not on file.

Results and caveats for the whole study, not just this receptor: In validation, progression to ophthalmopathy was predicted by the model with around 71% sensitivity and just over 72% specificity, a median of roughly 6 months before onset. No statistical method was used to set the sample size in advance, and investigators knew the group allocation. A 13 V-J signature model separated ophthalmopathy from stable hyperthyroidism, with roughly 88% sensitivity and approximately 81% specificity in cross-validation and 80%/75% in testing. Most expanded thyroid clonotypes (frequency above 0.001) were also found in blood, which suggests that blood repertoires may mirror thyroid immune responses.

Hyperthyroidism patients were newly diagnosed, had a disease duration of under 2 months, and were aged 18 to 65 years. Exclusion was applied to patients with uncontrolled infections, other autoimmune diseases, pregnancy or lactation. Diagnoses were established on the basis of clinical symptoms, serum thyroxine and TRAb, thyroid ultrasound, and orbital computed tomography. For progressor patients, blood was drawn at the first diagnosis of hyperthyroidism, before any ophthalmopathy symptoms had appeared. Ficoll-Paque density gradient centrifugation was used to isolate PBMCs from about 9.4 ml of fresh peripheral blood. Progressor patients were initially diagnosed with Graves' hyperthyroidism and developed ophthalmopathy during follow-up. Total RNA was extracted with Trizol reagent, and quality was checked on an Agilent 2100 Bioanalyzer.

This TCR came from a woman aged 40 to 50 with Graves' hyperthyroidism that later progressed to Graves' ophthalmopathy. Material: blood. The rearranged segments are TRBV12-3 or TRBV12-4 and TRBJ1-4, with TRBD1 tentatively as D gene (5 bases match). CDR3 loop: CASTRGRANEKLFF. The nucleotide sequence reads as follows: TGTGCCAGCACCCGGGGGAGGGCTAATGAAAAACTGTTTTTT.